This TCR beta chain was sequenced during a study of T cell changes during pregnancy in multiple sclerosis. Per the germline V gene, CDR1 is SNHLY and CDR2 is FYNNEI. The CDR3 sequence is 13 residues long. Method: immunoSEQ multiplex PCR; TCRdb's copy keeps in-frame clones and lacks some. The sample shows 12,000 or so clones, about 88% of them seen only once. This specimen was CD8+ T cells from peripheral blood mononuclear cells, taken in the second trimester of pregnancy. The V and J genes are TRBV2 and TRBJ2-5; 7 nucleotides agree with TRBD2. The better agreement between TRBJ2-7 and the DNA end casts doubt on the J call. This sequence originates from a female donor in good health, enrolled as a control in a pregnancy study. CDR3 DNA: TGTGCCAGCCGGCGCTGGGAGGGCTACGAGCAGTACTTC. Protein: CASRRWEGYEQYF.